A selection of T cell receptor beta chains follows, all from one sample in a study of CD8 T cells in ankylosing spondylitis. TCRdb fed the 5' RACE reads into MiXCR, producing one record per CDR3 protein. The top ten clones hold approximately 10% of a sample with 150,000 to 200,000 distinct CDR3 sequences, 10% to 15% of them seen once. The specimen sequenced was blood, either unsorted or a sorted T cell fraction (not recorded which). These receptors all come from a female donor with ankylosing spondylitis or in good health (not recorded which). Each CDR3 is given with its conserved first and last residue. A D gene is named only where the DNA matches it firmly. Rows give clone size only sometimes, using once, few, many, or a class for an expanded clone.

cdr3_aa: CASSPDALNTEAFF
cdr3_nt: TGTGCCAGCTCACCGGACGCTTTGAACACTGAAGCTTTCTTT
v_call: TRBV18
d_call: NA
clone_size: few
j_call: TRBJ1-1

cdr3_aa: CASSPYISDEQFF
cdr3_nt: TGTGCCAGCAGTCCTTATATCAGCGATGAGCAGTTCTTC
v_call: TRBV7-2
d_call: NA
clone_size: few
j_call: TRBJ2-1

cdr3_aa: CASSLRSGQANEQFF
cdr3_nt: TGTGCCAGCAGTCTGAGGTCGGGGCAAGCCAATGAGCAGTTCTTC
v_call: TRBV27
d_call: NA
clone_size: few
j_call: TRBJ2-1

cdr3_aa: CATSRDRSSSYGYTF
cdr3_nt: TGTGCCACCAGCAGAGATCGTTCGAGCTCCTATGGCTACACCTTC
v_call: TRBV15
d_call: NA
clone_size: many
j_call: TRBJ1-2

cdr3_aa: CASSRSGIPNEQFF
cdr3_nt: TGTGCCAGCAGCCGTAGCGGGATCCCCAATGAGCAGTTCTTC
v_call: TRBV12-3/TRBV12-4
d_call: TRBD2
clone_size: many
j_call: TRBJ2-1

cdr3_aa: CASSSAVGGGSLGELFF
cdr3_nt: TGCGCCAGCAGCTCAGCCGTTGGGGGAGGAAGTCTCGGGGAGCTGTTTTTT
v_call: TRBV5-1
d_call: NA
clone_size: few
j_call: TRBJ2-2

cdr3_aa: CAITGTTNTGELFF
cdr3_nt: TGTGCCATCACCGGGACAACGAACACCGGGGAGCTGTTTTTT
v_call: TRBV10-3
d_call: NA
clone_size: NA
j_call: TRBJ2-2

cdr3_aa: CASSLWGQPLGYTF
cdr3_nt: TGTGCCAGCAGTTTATGGGGACAGCCCCTAGGCTACACCTTC
v_call: TRBV12-3/TRBV12-4
d_call: TRBD1
clone_size: many
j_call: TRBJ1-2

cdr3_aa: CASSLRLAGGRNEQFF
cdr3_nt: TGTGCCAGCAGCCTACGACTAGCGGGAGGGCGAAATGAGCAGTTCTTC
v_call: TRBV14
d_call: TRBD2
clone_size: many
j_call: TRBJ2-1

cdr3_aa: CASTGPPDTGELFF
cdr3_nt: TGTGCCAGCACGGGTCCCCCGGACACCGGGGAGCTGTTTTTT
v_call: TRBV28
d_call: NA
clone_size: many
j_call: TRBJ2-2

cdr3_aa: CASSPGRPTDTQYF
cdr3_nt: TGCGCCAGCAGCCCGGGACGGCCCACAGATACGCAGTATTTT
v_call: TRBV5-1
d_call: NA
clone_size: few
j_call: TRBJ2-3

cdr3_aa: CASRDLDTGELFF
cdr3_nt: TGCGCCAGCAGGGACCTGGACACCGGGGAGCTGTTTTTT
v_call: TRBV5-1
d_call: NA
clone_size: many
j_call: TRBJ2-2

cdr3_aa: CSVVGGGPVDTQYF
cdr3_nt: TGCAGCGTTGTAGGGGGAGGGCCCGTGGATACGCAGTATTTT
v_call: TRBV29-1
d_call: NA
clone_size: NA
j_call: TRBJ2-3

cdr3_aa: CASSPDRETQYF
cdr3_nt: TGTGCCAGCTCACCAGACCGAGAGACCCAGTACTTC
v_call: TRBV18
d_call: NA
clone_size: many
j_call: TRBJ2-5

cdr3_aa: CASSVPGQGSYGYTF
cdr3_nt: TGTGCCAGCAGCGTCCCGGGACAGGGGAGCTATGGCTACACCTTC
v_call: TRBV11-2
d_call: TRBD1
clone_size: few
j_call: TRBJ1-2

cdr3_aa: CASSVDRIREQYF
cdr3_nt: TGTGCCAGCAGTGTGGACAGGATCCGCGAGCAGTACTTC
v_call: TRBV12-3/TRBV12-4
d_call: TRBD1
clone_size: NA
j_call: TRBJ2-7

cdr3_aa: CASSQDDGRTAFF
cdr3_nt: TGCGCCAGCAGCCAAGATGATGGCAGGACGGCTTTCTTT
v_call: TRBV4-3
d_call: NA
clone_size: many
j_call: TRBJ1-1

cdr3_aa: CASSQGGGGIATNEKLFF
cdr3_nt: TGCGCCAGCAGCCAGGGGGGCGGGGGAATTGCAACTAATGAAAAACTGTTTTTT
v_call: TRBV4-3
d_call: NA
clone_size: few
j_call: TRBJ1-4

cdr3_aa: CARQVYEQYF
cdr3_nt: TGTGCCAGACAGGTCTACGAGCAGTACTTC
v_call: TRBV12-3/TRBV12-4
d_call: NA
clone_size: many
j_call: TRBJ2-7

cdr3_aa: CASSNKEQVTGELFF
cdr3_nt: TGTGCCAGCAGCAACAAGGAGCAGGTTACCGGGGAGCTGTTTTTT
v_call: TRBV7-9
d_call: NA
clone_size: few
j_call: TRBJ2-2

cdr3_aa: CASSLSYSQRNQPQHF
cdr3_nt: TGTGCCAGCAGTTTAAGTTACAGCCAGCGGAATCAGCCCCAGCATTTT
v_call: TRBV12-3/TRBV12-4
d_call: NA
clone_size: NA
j_call: TRBJ1-5

cdr3_aa: CSAPSGSDTQYF
cdr3_nt: TGCAGTGCACCTAGCGGGTCAGATACGCAGTATTTT
v_call: TRBV20-1
d_call: TRBD2
clone_size: many
j_call: TRBJ2-3

cdr3_aa: CASSPQLAGGTYEQYF
cdr3_nt: TGTGCCAGCAGCCCTCAACTAGCGGGAGGAACCTACGAGCAGTACTTC
v_call: TRBV6-1
d_call: TRBD2
clone_size: many
j_call: TRBJ2-7

cdr3_aa: CASSRQGRKYGYTF
cdr3_nt: TGTGCCAGCAGTAGACAGGGGCGGAAGTATGGCTACACCTTC
v_call: TRBV28
d_call: TRBD1
clone_size: many
j_call: TRBJ1-2

cdr3_aa: CASSRQGYEKLFF
cdr3_nt: TGTGCCAGCAGCCGACAGGGTTATGAAAAACTGTTTTTT
v_call: TRBV3-1
d_call: TRBD1
clone_size: many
j_call: TRBJ1-4

cdr3_aa: CASSLAPSGRCCPTPEKRLYEQYF
cdr3_nt: TGTGCCAGCAGCTTGGCCCCTAGCGGGAGGTGTTGTCCAACGCCAGAAAAGAGGCTCTACGAGCAGTACTTC
v_call: TRBV5-4
d_call: TRBD2
clone_size: NA
j_call: TRBJ2-7

cdr3_aa: CSARRTGVTNTIYF
cdr3_nt: TGCAGTGCTAGAAGGACAGGGGTCACAAACACCATATATTTT
v_call: TRBV20-1
d_call: TRBD1
clone_size: many
j_call: TRBJ1-3

cdr3_aa: CASSLTRGGFNEQFF
cdr3_nt: TGTGCCAGCAGCTTAACCCGAGGCGGGTTCAATGAGCAGTTCTTC
v_call: TRBV7-8
d_call: NA
clone_size: NA
j_call: TRBJ2-1